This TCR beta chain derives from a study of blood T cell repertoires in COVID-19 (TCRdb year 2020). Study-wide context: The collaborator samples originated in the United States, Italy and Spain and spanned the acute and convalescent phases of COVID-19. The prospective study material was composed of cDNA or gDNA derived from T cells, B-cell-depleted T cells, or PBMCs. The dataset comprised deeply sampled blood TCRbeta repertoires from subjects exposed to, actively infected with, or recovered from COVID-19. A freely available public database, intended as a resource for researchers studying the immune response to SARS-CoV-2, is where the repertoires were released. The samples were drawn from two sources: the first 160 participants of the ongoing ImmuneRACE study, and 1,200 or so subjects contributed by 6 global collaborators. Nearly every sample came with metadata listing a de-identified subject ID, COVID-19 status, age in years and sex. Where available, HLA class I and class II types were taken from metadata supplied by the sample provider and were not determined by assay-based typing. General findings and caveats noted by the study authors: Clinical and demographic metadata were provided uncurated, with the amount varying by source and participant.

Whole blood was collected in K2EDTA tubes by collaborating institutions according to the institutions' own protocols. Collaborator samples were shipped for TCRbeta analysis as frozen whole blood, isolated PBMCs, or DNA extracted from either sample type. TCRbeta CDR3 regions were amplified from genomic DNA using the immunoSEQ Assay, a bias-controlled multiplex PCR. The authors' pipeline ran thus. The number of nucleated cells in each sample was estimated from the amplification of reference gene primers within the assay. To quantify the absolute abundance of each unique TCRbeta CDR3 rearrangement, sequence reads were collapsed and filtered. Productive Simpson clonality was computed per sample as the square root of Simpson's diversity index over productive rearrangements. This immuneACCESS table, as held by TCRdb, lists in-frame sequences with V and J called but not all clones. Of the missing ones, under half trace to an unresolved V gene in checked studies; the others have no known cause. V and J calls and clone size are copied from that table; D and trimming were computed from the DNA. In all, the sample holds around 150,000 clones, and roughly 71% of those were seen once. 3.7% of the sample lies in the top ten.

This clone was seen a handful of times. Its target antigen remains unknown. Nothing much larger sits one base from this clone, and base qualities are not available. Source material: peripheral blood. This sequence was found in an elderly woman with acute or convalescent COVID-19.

The nucleotides read TGTGCCAGCAGGTGGACAGGGGGTCAGCCCCAGCATTTT. Its coded protein is CASRWTGGQPQHF. The sequence is built from TRBV6-6 and TRBJ1-5; 10 bases in the middle match TRBD1. The germline V gene (reference sequence) supplies CDR1 MNHNY and CDR2 SVGAGI. The cysteine opens and the phenylalanine closes a CDR3 of 13 amino acids. The CDR3 DNA has 39 bases and is translated from base 1. Trimming leaves V shorter by 6 bases and J shorter by 6 bases, with the junction holding 2 bases beyond the gene matches.